This passage covers 2 T cell receptor beta chains from one sample sequenced in a study of T cells in localized non-small cell lung cancer. Generated by immunoSEQ multiplex PCR, the TCRdb table keeps only in-frame clones and is missing some. The sample includes tens of thousands of clones, more than 75% seen only once; the top ten take 20% to 25%. Source: peripheral blood, taken before any cancer treatment. These receptors all stem from a woman aged 35-70 years with stage I squamous cell lung carcinoma.

This rearrangement joins TRBV2 to TRBJ2-5, with 9 bases matching TRBD2. Germline values: CDR1 SNHLY, CDR2 FYNNEI. The CDR3 runs 15 residues. V lost 3 bases to trimming and J lost 5 bases; unmatched junction nucleotides: 7. CDR3 amino acids: CASSELRGGGETQYF. The CDR3 nucleotides read TGTGCCAGCAGTGAGCTGCGGGGGGGCGGGGAGACCCAGTACTTC.

V and J are TRBV10-3 and TRBJ1-3; D is uncertain. Germline values: CDR1 ENHRY, CDR2 SYGVKD. V was trimmed by 5 bases and J by 1 base, leaving 6 bases between them. The CDR3 contains 13 residues. CDR3 in DNA: TGTGCCATCAGTACCACGTCTGGAAACACCATATATTTT. Its translation: CAISTTSGNTIYF.